This T cell receptor (beta chain) is drawn from a study of blood T cell repertoires in COVID-19. Across the whole study: Samples came from the United States, Italy and Spain, spanning acute and convalescent COVID-19. T cells, B-cell-depleted T cells, or PBMCs provided the cDNA or gDNA that served as material.

Study processing details: Nucleated cell number was recorded as an estimate derived from reference gene primer amplification. Generated by immunoSEQ multiplex PCR, the TCRdb table keeps only in-frame clones and is missing some. Clonal size and the V and J genes are those of that table, whereas D and trimming came from the DNA. Of approximately 240,000 clones in the sample, 70% to 90% are singletons; the top ten hold 2% to 2.5%. The clonotype was recovered from a woman in her forties who had recovered from COVID-19. Sample: peripheral blood.

In DNA, the CDR3 is TGTGCCTGGAGTACTCGGACAGGGGGCACGAATCAGCCCCAGCATTTT. Its translation: CAWSTRTGGTNQPQHF. The rearrangement joins TRBV30 to TRBJ1-5, with 11 positions matching TRBD1. The V gene end was trimmed by 2 bases and the J gene end by 4 bases; junction bases not matched to a gene: 7. The germline V gene encodes CDR1 GTSNPN and CDR2 SVGIG (reference sequence). CDR3 size: 16 residues.